The text below deals with one T cell receptor beta chain. Its antigen is still unknown. The treatment: approximately nine-day PBMC culture with coronavirus spike peptide pools or control peptides (ViraFEST assay). The sample is drawn from a study of vaccination and CD4 T cells after COVID-19. Study details: The study collected post-vaccine samples a median roughly 71 days after dose two, with a range of 14 to 241. Study-wide results and limits: Median counts of SARS-CoV-2-reactive clonotypes increased from roughly 21 to 40; this difference was not significant.

Sequence data for DNA of cultured CD4+ T cells were generated by the Oncomine TCR Beta short-read assay. TCRdb ran MiXCR on the PCR reads and lists one entry per CDR3 protein. The repertoire has some 10,000 distinct CDR3 sequences, around 57% of them found once; the top ten carry around 31%. The CDR3 is 16 amino acids. Deletions cut 5 bases from V and 1 base from J, with 14 bases between. Germline lookup yields CDR1 LNHNV and CDR2 YYDKDF (reference sequence). V usage is TRBV15 and J usage is TRBJ2-2, with D perhaps matching TRBD1 or TRBD2 (6 bases each). The clonotype originates from a human donor who had recovered from COVID-19. The sample comprised CD4+ T cells from blood, cultured in vitro. The CDR3 nucleotides are TGTGCCACCAGCCCCCGCGAGGGGGGGAACACCGGGGAGCTGTTTTTT. Its protein is CATSPREGGNTGELFF.